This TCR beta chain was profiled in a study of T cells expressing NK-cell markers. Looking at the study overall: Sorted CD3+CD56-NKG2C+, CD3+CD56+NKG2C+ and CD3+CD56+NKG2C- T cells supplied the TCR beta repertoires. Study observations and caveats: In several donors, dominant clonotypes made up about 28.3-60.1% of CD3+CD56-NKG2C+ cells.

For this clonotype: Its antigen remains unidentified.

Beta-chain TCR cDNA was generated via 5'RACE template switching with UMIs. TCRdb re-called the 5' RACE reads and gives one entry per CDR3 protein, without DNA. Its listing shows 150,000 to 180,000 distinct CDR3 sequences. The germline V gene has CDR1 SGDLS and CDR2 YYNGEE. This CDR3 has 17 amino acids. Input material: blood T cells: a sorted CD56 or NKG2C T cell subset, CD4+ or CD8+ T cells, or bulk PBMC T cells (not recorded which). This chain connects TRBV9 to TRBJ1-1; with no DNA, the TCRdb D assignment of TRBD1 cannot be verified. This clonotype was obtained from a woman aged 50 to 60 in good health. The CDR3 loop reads CASSPQGALSMNTEAFF.